The next 11 T cell receptor beta chains were all read from a single sample in a study of T cell clones after liver transplantation. Assay used: immunoSEQ multiplex PCR; TCRdb lists only in-frame clones, some missing. The sample has roughly 120,000 clones, 75% to 95% seen once. This specimen consisted of CD4+ T cells from blood, obtained 12 months after liver transplant. These receptors originate from a human patient who received a liver transplant. Among the T cells, some may be from the graft donor.

This rearrangement joins TRBV28 to TRBJ1-3; D is undetermined. The V gene's germline CDR1 is MDHEN and CDR2 SYDVKM. Trimming stripped 3 bases from V and 3 bases from J, with 3 bases between. The CDR3 length is 12 residues. For the CDR3, the DNA is TGTGCCAGCAGTTTCCATGGAAACACCATATATTTT. Translating gives CASSFHGNTIYF.

This clone was picked up one time. CDR3: CAKPGLAGTYEQYF. DNA of the CDR3: TGTGCCAAACCGGGACTAGCGGGAACCTACGAGCAGTACTTC. The rearrangement uses TRBV2 and TRBJ2-7; 13 positions match TRBD2. This CDR3 is built from 14 residues. From germline, CDR1 is SNHLY and CDR2 FYNNEI. V dropped 10 bases and J dropped 2; count of bases not matched to a gene: 5. The full variable domain, in which reference TRBV2 and TRBJ2-7 provide the parts outside the CDR3, is EPEVTQTPSHQVTQMGQEVILRCVPISNHLYFYWYRQILGQKVEFLVSFYNNEISEKSEIFDDQFSVERPDGSNFTLKIRSTKLEDSAMYFCAKPGLAGTYEQYFGPGTRLTVT.

This clone appeared once. The CDR3 DNA reads TGTGCCAGCACGCGCGGGAGGGCCTACGAGCAGTACTTC. This sequence encodes CASTRGRAYEQYF. The V gene is TRBV27, the J gene TRBJ2-7; 9 bases fit TRBD2. The CDR3 loop spans 13 amino acids. Germline values: CDR1 MNHEY, CDR2 SMNVEV (reference sequence). Germline trimming cut 7 bases from V and 2 bases from J; bases unmatched to any gene: 3.

The count of this clone is one. This chain connects TRBV7-6 to TRBJ2-1, with 7 positions matching TRBD2. The ends lost 3 bases at V and 7 bases at J; junction bases unmatched: 9. Germline values: CDR1 SGHVS, CDR2 FNYEAQ. The CDR3 has 15 residues. The CDR3 spells CASSLVPNGRNEQFF. The CDR3, as DNA: TGTGCCAGCAGCTTGGTCCCAAACGGGAGGAATGAGCAGTTCTTC.

This clone was picked up one time. This chain uses TRBV4-2 with TRBJ2-7; the match to TRBD2 covers 9 bases. Germline loops: CDR1 LGHNA, CDR2 YNFKEQ. V lost 4 bases to trimming and J lost 0 bases; unmatched junction nucleotides: 7. The CDR3 spans 16 residues. CDR3 nucleotide sequence: TGTGCCAGCAGCCTATCCGCGGGAGGGACCTCCTACGAGCAGTACTTC. Protein sequence: CASSLSAGGTSYEQYF.

This chain connects TRBV10-2 to TRBJ2-7, with 10 bases lining up with TRBD2. The junction had 7 bases not matched to a gene; V was cut back by 4 bases and J by 7 bases. The CDR3 length is 14 residues. Germline CDR1 reads WSHSY; CDR2 reads SAAADI. CDR3 sequence reads: CASSVLAGAVEQYF. DNA of the CDR3: TGCGCCAGCAGTGTTCTAGCGGGAGCAGTAGAGCAGTACTTC.

The rearrangement uses TRBV5-4 and TRBJ2-7; 9 positions match TRBD2. V was clipped by 4 bases and J by 1 base; unmatched bases: 6. This CDR3 comprises 15 residues. From germline, CDR1 is SGHNT and CDR2 YYREEE (reference sequence). The CDR3 reads CASSPPGLASYEQYF. CDR3 DNA: TGTGCCAGCAGCCCCCCGGGACTAGCTTCCTACGAGCAGTACTTC.

For this clone: Other DNA sequences within the sample encode an identical CDR3. The J gene is TRBJ2-7, the V gene TRBV6-5, with D perhaps matching TRBD1 (6 bases). The CDR3 is 13 residues long. Trimming took 6 bases from V and 1 from J, leaving 10 bases between them. Germline assignment: CDR1 MNHEY and CDR2 SVGAGI. The CDR3 nucleotides are TGTGCCAGCAGCCGACAGGCGTCCTACGAGCAGTACTTC. It is translated as CASSRQASYEQYF.

The rearrangement uses TRBV25-1 and TRBJ2-4, with a tentative D call TRBD2 (7 bases). Germline CDR1 is MGHDK and CDR2 is SYGVNS. The CDR3 spans 14 residues. Trimming removed 6 bases at V and 12 bases at J, with 21 bases between. The CDR3 loop reads CASRGAGEMPAQYF. The CDR3 region has the DNA TGTGCCAGCAGGGGGGCGGGAGAGATGCCGGCTCAGTACTTC.

This clone was seen just once. The chain is built from TRBV7-3 and TRBJ2-1; D is possibly TRBD2 (10 bases). CDR1 is SGHTA, CDR2 FQGTGA, per germline. V gave up 5 bases and J gave up 6 bases, with 29 bases separating them. This CDR3 is built from 19 residues. The CDR3 here is CASSRTGGHLSGRVNEQFF. CDR3 coding DNA: TGTGCCAGCAGCCGAACAGGGGGCCATTTGAGCGGGAGGGTCAATGAGCAGTTCTTC.

V gene TRBV7-9 combines with J gene TRBJ2-5; D uncertain. Trimming removed 2 bases from V and 0 bases from J, with 7 bases in between. The CDR3 runs to 14 residues. Germline V gene data show CDR1 as SEHNR and CDR2 as FQNEAQ (reference sequence). The CDR3 reads CASSLQRYQETQYF. DNA of the CDR3: TGTGCCAGCAGCTTACAACGGTACCAAGAGACCCAGTACTTC.